The present T cell receptor beta chain was sequenced within a study of shared clonotypes between healthy human individuals. In the study overall: Per donor, CD8 memory used one plate, CD8 naive used two, CD4 memory used three and CD4 naive used three.

The study drew all its donors from Caucasian adults living in Nashville, Tennessee. Assay: immunoSEQ multiplex PCR; the TCRdb copy retains only in-frame clones and omits some. The repertoire holds 1.4 million or so clones, with approximately 98.5% as singletons. In germline, CDR1 is SGHNT, CDR2 YYREEE (reference sequence). This CDR3 comprises 15 residues. Trimming removed 0 bases at V and 3 bases at J, with 10 bases between. The TCR comes from a man aged 25 to 40 in good health. This chain uses TRBV5-4 with TRBJ2-1; a possible D gene is TRBD1 (5 bases). Sequenced input: naive CD4+ T cells sorted from blood. This sample's subset: CD45RA+ positively selected. CDR3 bases: TGTGCCAGCAGCTTGGGGGCGCAGGGCTACAATGAGCAGTTCTTC. Protein sequence: CASSLGAQGYNEQFF.